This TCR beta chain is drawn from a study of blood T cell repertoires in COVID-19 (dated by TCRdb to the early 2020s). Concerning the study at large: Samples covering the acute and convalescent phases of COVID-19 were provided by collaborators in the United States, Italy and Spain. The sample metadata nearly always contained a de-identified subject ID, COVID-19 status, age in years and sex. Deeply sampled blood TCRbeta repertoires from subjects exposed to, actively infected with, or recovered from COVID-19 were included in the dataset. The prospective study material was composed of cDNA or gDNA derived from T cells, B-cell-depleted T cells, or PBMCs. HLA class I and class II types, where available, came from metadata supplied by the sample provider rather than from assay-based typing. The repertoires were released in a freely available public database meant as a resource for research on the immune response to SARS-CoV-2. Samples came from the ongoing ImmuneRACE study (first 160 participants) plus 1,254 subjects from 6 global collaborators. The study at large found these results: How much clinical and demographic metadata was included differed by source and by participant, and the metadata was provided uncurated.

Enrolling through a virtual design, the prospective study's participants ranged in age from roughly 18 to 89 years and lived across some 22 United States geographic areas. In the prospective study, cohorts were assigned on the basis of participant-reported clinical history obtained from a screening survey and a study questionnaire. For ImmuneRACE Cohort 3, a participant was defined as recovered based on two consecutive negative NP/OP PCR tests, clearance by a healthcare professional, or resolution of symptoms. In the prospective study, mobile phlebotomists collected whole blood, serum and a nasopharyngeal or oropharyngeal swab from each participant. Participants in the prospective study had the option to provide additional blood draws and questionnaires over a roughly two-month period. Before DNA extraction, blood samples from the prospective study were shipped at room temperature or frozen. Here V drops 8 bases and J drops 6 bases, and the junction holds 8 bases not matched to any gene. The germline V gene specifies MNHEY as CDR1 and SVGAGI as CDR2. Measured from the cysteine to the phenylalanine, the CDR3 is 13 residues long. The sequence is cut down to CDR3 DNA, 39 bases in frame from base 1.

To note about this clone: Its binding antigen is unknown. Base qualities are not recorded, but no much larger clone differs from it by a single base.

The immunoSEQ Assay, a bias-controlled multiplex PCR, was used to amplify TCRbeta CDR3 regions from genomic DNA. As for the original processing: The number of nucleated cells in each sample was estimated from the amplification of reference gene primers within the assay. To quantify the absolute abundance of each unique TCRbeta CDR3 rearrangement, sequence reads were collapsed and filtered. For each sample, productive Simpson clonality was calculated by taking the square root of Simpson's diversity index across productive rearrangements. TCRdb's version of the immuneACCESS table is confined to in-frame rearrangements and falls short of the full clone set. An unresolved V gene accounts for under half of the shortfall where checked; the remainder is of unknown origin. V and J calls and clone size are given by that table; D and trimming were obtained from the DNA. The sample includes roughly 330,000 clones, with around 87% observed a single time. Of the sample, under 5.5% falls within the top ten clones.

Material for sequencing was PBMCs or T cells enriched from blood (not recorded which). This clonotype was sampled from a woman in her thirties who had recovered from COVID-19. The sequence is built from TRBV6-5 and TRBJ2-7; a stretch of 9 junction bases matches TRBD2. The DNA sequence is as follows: TGTGCCAGCGGGCGGGGGGGCGAACGCGAGCAGTACTTC. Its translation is CASGRGGEREQYF.